Listed below are T cell receptor beta chains from one sample, sequenced in a study of shared clonotypes between healthy human individuals. Sequencing was performed with immunoSEQ multiplex PCR; in TCRdb, only in-frame clones are kept and a portion is missing. This sample has some 500,000 clones; more than 70% occur once, and the top ten carry around 12%. Sequenced: PBMCs. Receptor source: a woman in her forties in good health. Some clones in this sample may be carry-over from other donors' samples. Both conserved end residues are part of each CDR3. The D gene is left open where the match is weak. Rows give clone size only sometimes, using once, few, many, or a class for an expanded clone.

V gene	J gene	CDR3 length	D gene	clone size	CDR3 DNA	CDR3 protein
TRBV9	TRBJ2-7	15	NA	few	TGTGCCAGCAGCGTAAGCTCCGGGGCCCCCTACGAGCAGTACTTC	CASSVSSGAPYEQYF
TRBV7-2	TRBJ1-1	16	TRBD1	NA	TGTGCCAGCAGCTTAACCCGGGACAGTTACAACACTGAAGCTTTCTTT	CASSLTRDSYNTEAFF
TRBV9	TRBJ1-2	15	TRBD1	NA	TGTGCCAGCAGCGTAGACCTACAGGGGCAAAATGGCTACACCTTC	CASSVDLQGQNGYTF
TRBV7-9	TRBJ2-2	14	NA	NA	TGTGCCAGCAGGATCGGGTCCAACACCGGGGAGCTGTTTTTT	CASRIGSNTGELFF
TRBV29-1	TRBJ2-7	14	TRBD1	few	TGCAGCGTTGTCCTCCGGGACAGGGGGCGGGAGCAGTACTTC	CSVVLRDRGREQYF
TRBV30	TRBJ2-2	14	TRBD1	few	TGTGCCTCGGGGACAGACCTTAACACCGGGGAGCTGTTTTTT	CASGTDLNTGELFF
TRBV19	TRBJ2-1	12	TRBD2	NA	TGTGCCAGTAGTATAGTTGCGGGAGGGCCGTTCTTC	CASSIVAGGPFF
TRBV7-2	TRBJ2-2	16	NA	NA	TGTGCCAGCACCCACCGAGGAGGGACGAACACCGGGGAGCTGTTTTTT	CASTHRGGTNTGELFF
TRBV7-9	TRBJ1-2	15	NA	NA	TGTGCCAGCAGCCCGGGCCCCCTCACGGACTATGGCTACACCTTC	CASSPGPLTDYGYTF
TRBV28	TRBJ2-7	12	NA	NA	TGTGCCAGCAGTTTATTAGCGCGGGAGCAGTACTTC	CASSLLAREQYF
TRBV29-1	TRBJ1-2	18	TRBD1	NA	TGCAGCGTTTCTTTTATCACACCGGGACAGGGGATATGGTATGGCTACACCTTC	CSVSFITPGQGIWYGYTF
TRBV10-3	TRBJ2-2	15	NA	NA	TGTGCCATCAGTGAGTCGTGGGCAAACACCGGGGAGCTGTTTTTT	CAISESWANTGELFF
TRBV13	TRBJ2-7	16	TRBD2	NA	TGTGCCAGCAGTCCGGGACTAGCGGGAGCCGGATACGAGCAGTACTTC	CASSPGLAGAGYEQYF
TRBV28	TRBJ1-1	12	NA	NA	TGTGCCAGCGGCCTTCCAGGGTTTGAAGCTTTCTTT	CASGLPGFEAFF
TRBV4-2	TRBJ1-1	15	NA	NA	TGTGCCAGCAGCCAAGATGGCCATAAGAACACTGAAGCTTTCTTT	CASSQDGHKNTEAFF
TRBV7-9	TRBJ2-1	15	NA	NA	TGTGCCAGCAGCCCCGGGAGTCCCCTTACCAATGAGCAGTTCTTC	CASSPGSPLTNEQFF
TRBV7-2	TRBJ2-1	12	TRBD1	many	TGTGCCAGCAGCATCGGACAGGGCGAGCAGTTCTTC	CASSIGQGEQFF
TRBV15	TRBJ1-5	14	NA	many	TGTGCCACCAGCAGGACAGTAGACAATCAGCCCCAGCATTTT	CATSRTVDNQPQHF
TRBV7-6	TRBJ2-2	15	TRBD1	NA	TGTGCCAGCAGCCCCACAGGGGGTAACACCGGGGAGCTGTTTTTT	CASSPTGGNTGELFF
TRBV5-6	TRBJ1-2	14	NA	once	TGTGCCAGCAGCCCCAAGGACGGTAACTATGGCTACACCTTC	CASSPKDGNYGYTF
TRBV18	TRBJ1-5	13	NA	NA	TGTGCCAGCTCTCCAACGCGGGAACAGCCCCAGCATTTT	CASSPTREQPQHF
TRBV7-2	TRBJ2-7	14	NA	NA	TGTGCCAGCAGTCAACCCGGCGGGACGGTCGAGCAGTACTTC	CASSQPGGTVEQYF
TRBV19	TRBJ2-7	16	TRBD2	NA	TGTGCCAGTAGTTCCGGCCTAGCGGAAAGCTCCTACGAGCAGTACTTC	CASSSGLAESSYEQYF
TRBV11-3	TRBJ2-5	12	NA	once	TGTGCCAGCAGCGGACAAAAAGAGACCCAGTACTTC	CASSGQKETQYF
TRBV25-1	TRBJ2-5	16	TRBD1	few	TGTGCCAGCAGTGAGTGGACAGGGACACTTCAAGAGACCCAGTACTTC	CASSEWTGTLQETQYF
TRBV5-1	TRBJ2-3	15	TRBD1	many	TGCGCCAGCAGCGCCGGGGGACAGGGGACAGATACGCAGTATTTT	CASSAGGQGTDTQYF
TRBV27	TRBJ1-1	13	NA	NA	TGTGCCAGCAGTCTAAGAGAGGGGGAAGAAGCTTTCTTT	CASSLREGEEAFF
TRBV7-3	TRBJ2-1	13	NA	NA	TGTGCCAGCAGCTTAGGGGCCCTTAATGAGCAGTTCTTC	CASSLGALNEQFF
TRBV5-1	TRBJ2-7	15	NA	few	TGCGCCAGCAGCTTTGACAGGCCCCTCTCCTACGAGCAGTACTTC	CASSFDRPLSYEQYF
TRBV11-2	TRBJ1-1	15	TRBD1	NA	TGTGCCAGCAGCTCCAGGACAGGGGAAATCACTGAAGCTTTCTTT	CASSSRTGEITEAFF
TRBV28	TRBJ2-7	13	NA	NA	TGTGCCAGCAGACGACAGGTCTCCTACGAGCAGTACTTC	CASRRQVSYEQYF
TRBV19	TRBJ1-1	12	NA	NA	TGTGCCGACGGACACTTGAACACTGAAGCTTTCTTT	CADGHLNTEAFF